Listed below are T cell receptor beta chains from one sample, sequenced in a study of PD-1 blockade in classical Hodgkin lymphoma. TCRdb's table, derived via immunoSEQ multiplex PCR, lists solely in-frame clones and lacks some. The profile shows about 27,000 clones, 72% of them singletons. This specimen consisted of peripheral blood mononuclear cells (PBMCs), obtained before the fourth cycle of nivolumab. These receptors all come from a human donor with classical Hodgkin lymphoma. The CDR3 runs from the conserved cysteine through the conserved F or W. A D gene is named only where the DNA matches it firmly. Some rows have no size entry. The others give once, few or many, or a class for an expanded clone.

abundance: once; d_gene: TRBD2; v_gene: TRBV27; j_gene: TRBJ2-3; CDR3aa: CASSLTPGLAEGDTQYF; CDR3nt: TGTGCCAGCAGTTTAACCCCTGGGCTAGCGGAAGGGGATACGCAGTATTTT
abundance: .; d_gene: .; v_gene: TRBV2; j_gene: TRBJ2-7; CDR3aa: CASSRDNSYEQYF; CDR3nt: TGTGCCAGCAGCCGGGACAACTCCTACGAGCAGTACTTC
abundance: .; d_gene: TRBD2; v_gene: TRBV5-1; j_gene: TRBJ2-3; CDR3aa: CASSLAGTSGLDTQYF; CDR3nt: TGCGCCAGCAGCTTGGCCGGGACTAGCGGGTTGGATACGCAGTATTTT
abundance: few; d_gene: .; v_gene: TRBV4-3; j_gene: TRBJ1-3; CDR3aa: CASSQQGKGNTIYF; CDR3nt: TGCGCCAGCAGCCAACAGGGCAAAGGAAACACCATATATTTT
abundance: .; d_gene: .; v_gene: TRBV19; j_gene: TRBJ2-2; CDR3aa: CASSISGTTNTGELFF; CDR3nt: TGTGCCAGTAGTATTTCTGGGACAACGAACACCGGGGAGCTGTTTTTT
abundance: few; d_gene: .; v_gene: TRBV19; j_gene: TRBJ2-5; CDR3aa: CASSTYPSTEHPQETQYF; CDR3nt: TGTGCCAGTAGTACCTACCCCTCGACAGAACATCCACAAGAGACCCAGTACTTC
abundance: .; d_gene: TRBD1; v_gene: TRBV11-3; j_gene: TRBJ2-2; CDR3aa: CASSLTGFGTGELFF; CDR3nt: TGTGCCAGCAGCTTGACAGGGTTCGGCACCGGGGAGCTGTTTTTT
abundance: .; d_gene: .; v_gene: TRBV28; j_gene: TRBJ2-1; CDR3aa: CASSLPVVPGYYNEQFF; CDR3nt: TGTGCCAGCAGTCTACCCGTGGTACCGGGGTACTACAATGAGCAGTTCTTC
abundance: .; d_gene: .; v_gene: TRBV5-6; j_gene: TRBJ1-1; CDR3aa: CASSLGRERADTEAFF; CDR3nt: TGTGCCAGCAGCTTAGGGAGGGAGCGGGCGGACACTGAAGCTTTCTTT
abundance: once; d_gene: TRBD2; v_gene: TRBV27; j_gene: TRBJ2-2; CDR3aa: CASRHSGPGRLTGNRRGELFF; CDR3nt: TGTGCCAGCAGGCATAGCGGGCCGGGTCGCCTAACAGGAAATCGTCGCGGGGAGCTGTTTTTT
abundance: medium-sized; d_gene: TRBD2; v_gene: TRBV18; j_gene: TRBJ2-1; CDR3aa: CASSPGLAFDNEQFF; CDR3nt: TGTGCCAGCTCACCGGGACTAGCGTTCGACAATGAGCAGTTCTTC
abundance: .; d_gene: .; v_gene: TRBV7-3; j_gene: TRBJ2-3; CDR3aa: CASSRDPWGTQYF; CDR3nt: TGTGCCAGCAGCCGGGACCCCTGGGGGACGCAGTATTTT
abundance: .; d_gene: TRBD2; v_gene: TRBV29-1; j_gene: TRBJ2-1; CDR3aa: CSSEAGSSYNEQFF; CDR3nt: TGCAGCTCGGAAGCGGGGAGCTCCTACAATGAGCAGTTCTTC
abundance: once; d_gene: TRBD1; v_gene: TRBV10-3; j_gene: TRBJ1-2; CDR3aa: CAISEGTASNYGYTF; CDR3nt: TGTGCCATCAGTGAGGGGACAGCTTCTAACTATGGCTACACCTTC
abundance: .; d_gene: .; v_gene: TRBV4-1; j_gene: TRBJ1-2; CDR3aa: CASSFQGTYGYTF; CDR3nt: TGCGCCAGCAGCTTTCAGGGTACCTATGGCTACACCTTC
abundance: .; d_gene: TRBD1; v_gene: TRBV19; j_gene: TRBJ2-5; CDR3aa: CASRETGGGQETQYF; CDR3nt: TGTGCCAGTAGGGAGACAGGGGGCGGCCAAGAGACCCAGTACTTC
abundance: few; d_gene: TRBD1; v_gene: TRBV29-1; j_gene: TRBJ1-2; CDR3aa: CSAGTGRGYTF; CDR3nt: TGCAGCGCCGGGACAGGTCGGGGCTACACCTTC
abundance: .; d_gene: .; v_gene: TRBV5-1; j_gene: TRBJ2-1; CDR3aa: CASSYISGSVSNEQFF; CDR3nt: TGCGCCAGCAGCTATATCTCAGGGTCAGTATCGAATGAGCAGTTCTTC
abundance: .; d_gene: TRBD1; v_gene: TRBV6-5; j_gene: TRBJ1-4; CDR3aa: CASRNGQATNEKLFF; CDR3nt: TGTGCCAGCAGGAATGGACAGGCAACTAATGAAAAACTGTTTTTT
abundance: .; d_gene: TRBD1; v_gene: TRBV27; j_gene: TRBJ2-1; CDR3aa: CASSPGTANEQFF; CDR3nt: TGTGCCAGCAGTCCAGGGACAGCGAATGAGCAGTTCTTC
abundance: .; d_gene: TRBD2; v_gene: TRBV6-1; j_gene: TRBJ2-7; CDR3aa: CASSVVRAGAPREQYF; CDR3nt: TGTGCCAGCAGTGTTGTACGAGCGGGGGCCCCTCGCGAGCAGTACTTC
abundance: .; d_gene: .; v_gene: TRBV5-1; j_gene: TRBJ2-7; CDR3aa: CASSLENRDDEQYF; CDR3nt: TGCGCCAGCAGCTTGGAGAACAGGGACGACGAGCAGTACTTC
abundance: .; d_gene: .; v_gene: TRBV27; j_gene: TRBJ2-1; CDR3aa: CASSTLGDGSNEQFF; CDR3nt: TGTGCCAGCAGTACGCTAGGGGATGGATCCAATGAGCAGTTCTTC
abundance: .; d_gene: .; v_gene: TRBV30; j_gene: TRBJ1-4; CDR3aa: CAWSVFGGEKLFF; CDR3nt: TGTGCCTGGAGTGTATTCGGGGGCGAAAAACTGTTTTTT
abundance: .; d_gene: .; v_gene: TRBV5-5; j_gene: TRBJ1-1; CDR3aa: CASSFLPESPEAFF; CDR3nt: TGTGCCAGCAGCTTCCTCCCTGAATCCCCTGAAGCTTTCTTT
abundance: .; d_gene: .; v_gene: TRBV10-2; j_gene: TRBJ1-2; CDR3aa: CASSESGRDYGYTF; CDR3nt: TGCGCCAGCAGTGAGTCGGGGAGGGACTATGGCTACACCTTC
abundance: .; d_gene: .; v_gene: TRBV18; j_gene: TRBJ2-1; CDR3aa: CASSAATPTGDEQFF; CDR3nt: TGTGCCAGCTCAGCTGCTACCCCGACGGGGGATGAGCAGTTCTTC
abundance: .; d_gene: TRBD1; v_gene: TRBV25-1; j_gene: TRBJ1-1; CDR3aa: CASSPGGAGGEAFF; CDR3nt: TGTGCCAGCAGTCCAGGGGGAGCAGGGGGTGAAGCTTTCTTT
abundance: .; d_gene: .; v_gene: TRBV7-9; j_gene: TRBJ2-5; CDR3aa: CASSFSFPEEETQYF; CDR3nt: TGTGCCAGCAGCTTTTCCTTTCCGGAAGAAGAGACCCAGTACTTC
abundance: .; d_gene: TRBD2; v_gene: TRBV6-5; j_gene: TRBJ2-1; CDR3aa: CASSLTGTNYNEQFF; CDR3nt: TGTGCCAGCAGCCTTACCGGGACTAACTACAATGAGCAGTTCTTC
abundance: .; d_gene: .; v_gene: TRBV5-5; j_gene: TRBJ2-7; CDR3aa: CASSLNREQYF; CDR3nt: TGTGCCAGCAGCTTGAATAGGGAGCAGTACTTC
abundance: .; d_gene: TRBD1; v_gene: TRBV19; j_gene: TRBJ2-7; CDR3aa: CASSDRDSYEQYF; CDR3nt: TGTGCCAGTAGTGACCGGGACAGCTACGAGCAGTACTTC
abundance: .; d_gene: .; v_gene: TRBV2; j_gene: TRBJ1-1; CDR3aa: CASGETGMGTEAFF; CDR3nt: TGTGCCAGCGGTGAAACAGGGATGGGCACTGAAGCTTTCTTT